The clone carrying this T cell receptor (beta chain) occurred many times. Antigen: not known. Researchers built TCR beta libraries using quantitative 5'-RACE with molecular barcodes. One entry per CDR3 protein results from TCRdb running MiXCR on the 5' RACE reads. The sample shows around 490,000 distinct CDR3 sequences, approximately 5.3% of them seen only once. There are 15 residues in the CDR3. V lost 2 bases to trimming and J lost 6 bases; unmatched junction nucleotides: 8. The germline CDR1 and CDR2 sequences are SGHRS and YFSETQ. The data are from a study of CD8 T cells in ankylosing spondylitis. Study-level findings and limits: Within matched ankylosing spondylitis synovial fluid, disease-linked clones were reportedly significantly enriched. Earlier authors reported some of these motif variants in reactive arthritis synovial fluid and blood. A motif in TCR beta, a set of several highly homologous variants, appeared characteristic of ankylosing spondylitis blood. CD8+ by phenotype, disease-linked clones were relatively rare in peripheral blood.

Sequencing was carried out using blood, either unsorted or a sorted T cell fraction (not recorded which). The receptor was isolated from a male donor with ankylosing spondylitis. This chain joins TRBV5-1 and TRBJ2-1; 7 nucleotides agree with TRBD2. In DNA, the CDR3 is TGCGCCAGCAGCTTCACCCTAGCGGAAGGCAATGAGCAGTTCTTC. This encodes CASSFTLAEGNEQFF.